Shown below are 31 T cell receptor beta chains from a single sample sequenced in a study of neurological immune-mediated disorders. One entry per CDR3 protein, called by TCRdb with MiXCR from the 5' RACE reads. In the table there are about 74,000 distinct CDR3 sequences, less than 5.5% of which are singletons. The sequenced sample was PBMCs. These receptors originate from a man aged 18 to 35 with multiple sclerosis.

This clonotype was picked up many times. The CDR3 spells CASSLPRRYRVSNEQFF. DNA for the CDR3: TGTGCCAGCAGCTTACCCCGAAGGTATAGAGTTTCGAATGAGCAGTTCTTC. This sequence joins TRBV7-8 and TRBJ2-1; the D is unclear. Trimming removed 2 bases from V and 7 bases from J, with 21 bases in between. This CDR3 spans 17 amino acids. Germline loops: CDR1 SGHVS, CDR2 FQNEAQ.

This clonotype was seen repeatedly, ten times or more. The rearrangement joins TRBV7-2 to TRBJ2-3, with D possibly TRBD2 on 6 matching bases. The V end was cut by 5 bases, the J end by 2 bases, with 20 bases between. Per the germline V gene, CDR1 is SGHTA and CDR2 is FQGNSA. The CDR3 loop spans 17 amino acids. CDR3 DNA: TGTGCCAGCAGCGATCCCTCCCTGCGGGGAGACACAGATACGCAGTATTTT. The encoded protein is CASSDPSLRGDTDTQYF.

This clonotype showed up many times. The rearrangement links TRBV15 to TRBJ2-1; 8 bases align to TRBD1. Germline-derived CDR1 and CDR2 are LNHNV and YYDKDF (reference sequence). V lost 3 bases and J lost 2; bases outside the gene matches: 6. The CDR3 is made up of 16 amino acids. The CDR3 DNA is TGTGCCACCAGCAGCCTTAGGGGACAGGCCTACAATGAGCAGTTCTTC. It encodes CATSSLRGQAYNEQFF.

Many counts were recorded for this clonotype. The V gene is TRBV24-1, the J gene TRBJ2-5; 8 bases are shared with TRBD2. Germline CDR1 KGHDR, CDR2 SFDVKD. The ends lost 3 bases at V and 0 bases at J; junction bases unmatched: 5. This CDR3 contains 16 residues. The DNA for the CDR3 is TGTGCCACCAGTGATGGAGCGGGAGTGCACCAAGAGACCCAGTACTTC. Its translation is CATSDGAGVHQETQYF.

This clonotype showed up many times. The chain has TRBV20-1 and TRBJ1-5; 7 bases match TRBD1. The CDR3 has 13 residues. Losses at the gene ends were 6 bases for V and 3 bases for J; bases not matched to a gene: 5. Per the germline V gene, CDR1 is DFQATT and CDR2 is SNEGSKA (reference sequence). The CDR3 region is CSAQGQFNQPQHF. DNA for the CDR3: TGCAGTGCACAGGGACAGTTCAATCAGCCCCAGCATTTT.

The sample holds many counts of this clonotype. This chain's CDR3 is CASSVDVGESNYEQYF. CDR3 nucleotide sequence: TGTGCCAGCAGCGTAGATGTAGGGGAATCCAACTACGAGCAGTACTTC. This chain joins TRBV9 and TRBJ2-7; maybe TRBD1 (5 bases). Germline values: CDR1 SGDLS, CDR2 YYNGEE. The CDR3 consists of 16 residues. Trimming took 0 bases from V and 3 from J, leaving 16 bases between them. Full variable domain (missing parts from reference TRBV9 and TRBJ2-7): DSGVTQTPKHLITATGQRVTLRCSPRSGDLSVYWYQQSLDQGLQFLIQYYNGEERAKGNILERFSAQQFPDLHSELNLSSLELGDSALYFCASSVDVGESNYEQYFGPGTRLTVT.

This clonotype was detected ten times or more. The rearrangement links TRBV9 to TRBJ2-7; weak D call: TRBD2 (5 bases). V was trimmed by 0 bases and J by 5 bases, leaving 9 bases between them. This CDR3 contains 13 residues. CDR1 is SGDLS, CDR2 YYNGEE, per germline. As DNA, the CDR3 is TGTGCCAGCAGCGTAGGCGGGTTGGACGAGCAGTACTTC. Protein: CASSVGGLDEQYF.

This clonotype was counted ten times or more. This rearrangement joins TRBV6-6 to TRBJ2-7, with 8 bases identical to TRBD2. V shed 2 bases and J 5 bases; nucleotides not matched to a gene: 11. Per germline, CDR1 MNHNY and CDR2 SVGAGI (reference sequence). The CDR3 loop spans 16 amino acids. The CDR3 DNA is TGTGCCAGCAGTTACACACAACTAGCGGTGGGCGACGAGCAGTACTTC. This encodes CASSYTQLAVGDEQYF.

Many counts were recorded for this clonotype. The chain has TRBV6-6 and TRBJ2-1, with D possibly being TRBD1 (6 bases). Per the germline V gene, CDR1 is MNHNY and CDR2 is SVGAGI (reference sequence). CDR3 length equals 11 residues. Trimming shortened V by 10 bases and J by 9 bases, and 13 bases separated the two germline ends. As DNA, the CDR3 is TGTGCCACTCTCCTAGGGGGTGAGCAGTTCTTC. It yields the protein CATLLGGEQFF.

The chain couples TRBV27 to TRBJ1-5; possible D gene TRBD1, 5 bases. Germline V CDR1 and CDR2: MNHEY, SMNVEV (reference sequence). This CDR3 has 13 residues. Trimming stripped 6 bases from V and 4 bases from J, with 10 bases between. This CDR3 reads CASSPKGNQPQHF. CDR3 bases: TGTGCCAGCAGCCCAAAGGGGAATCAGCCCCAGCATTTT.

Details on this clonotype: This may be a read error: a much more frequent sequence differs by one nucleotide. The rearrangement joins TRBV19 to TRBJ1-1; no clear D gene. This CDR3 comprises 13 residues. Germline V gene sequence: CDR1 LNHDA, CDR2 SQIVND (reference sequence). This CDR3 is CARSMTGNTEAFF. For the CDR3, the DNA is TGTGCCAGAAGTATGACGGGGAACACTGAAGCTTTCTTT.

This clonotype was recorded a few times. Its ends do not fully match the called genes, so a read error is possible. This sequence joins TRBV7-2 and TRBJ1-5; TRBD1 is a possible D gene (6 bases). The CDR3 loop spans 15 amino acids. Germline V gene lookup returns CDR1 SGHTA and CDR2 FQGNSA. CDR3 sequence: CASSLQQGSNQPQNF. CDR3 bases: TGTGCCAGCAGCTTACAACAGGGAAGCAATCAGCCCCAGAATTTT.

This clonotype is labeled medium-sized. The chain links TRBV12-3 or TRBV12-4 to TRBJ2-5; 7 nucleotides line up with TRBD1. Trimming cost V 5 bases and J 5 bases; bases outside gene matches: 2. CDR3 length: 12 amino acids. In nucleotides, the CDR3 is TGTGCCAGCAGTAAGACAGGGGAGACCCAGTACTTC. Translating gives CASSKTGETQYF.

At least ten counts were recorded for this clonotype. J is TRBJ2-5 and V is TRBV7-2, with D maybe TRBD2 (7 bases). Germline values: CDR1 SGHTA, CDR2 FQGNSA. The V gene lost 6 bases and the J gene lost 5 bases, with 19 bases spanning the gap. The length of the CDR3 is 15 residues. CDR3 DNA sequence: TGTGCCAGCAGAGCCGGGGGCGGGAGCTGGGAGACCCAGTACTTC. Its protein product is CASRAGGGSWETQYF.

This clonotype was picked up many times. The chain joins TRBV20-1 to TRBJ2-7, with unresolved D. The CDR3 has 14 amino acids. Germline CDR1 reads DFQATT; CDR2 reads SNEGSKA (reference sequence). Trimming pared 3 bases from V and 2 bases from J, leaving 14 bases between. CDR3 DNA sequence: TGCAGTGCTAGTCTACCGACACCCACCTACGAGCAGTACTTC. Protein product: CSASLPTPTYEQYF.

In its sample, this clonotype was seen many times. The V and J genes are TRBV20-1 and TRBJ2-1; the D gene is possibly TRBD2 (7 bases). Trimming removed 0 bases from V and 4 bases from J, with 16 bases in between. This CDR3 spans 16 amino acids. Germline CDR1 is DFQATT and CDR2 is SNEGSKA (reference sequence). Here the CDR3 DNA reads TGCAGTGCTAGAGATCGAACGGGGGGCGTGTACAATGAGCAGTTCTTC. This encodes CSARDRTGGVYNEQFF.

This clonotype was seen repeatedly, ten times or more. CDR3 DNA: TGTGCCAGCAGCTTAACGCCACCGGGACTAGCCGGGCGCACAGATACGCAGTATTTT. Its translation: CASSLTPPGLAGRTDTQYF. The rearrangement joins TRBV7-3 to TRBJ2-3, with 9 bases matching TRBD2. The J segment lost 1 base and the V segment lost 0 bases, leaving 11 bases of the junction unmatched. The germline CDR1 and CDR2 sequences are SGHTA and FQGTGA. The CDR3 contains 19 residues.

This clonotype was seen ten or more times. CDR3: CASSRQGVETQYF. CDR3 DNA: TGTGCCAGCAGTCGACAGGGGGTAGAGACCCAGTACTTC. V is TRBV28 and J is TRBJ2-5, with 9 bases matching TRBD1. V lost 5 bases to trimming and J lost 4 bases; unmatched junction nucleotides: 2. This CDR3 contains 13 residues. Germline CDR1 reads MDHEN; CDR2 reads SYDVKM.

This clonotype was seen ten or more times. The CDR3, as DNA: TGTGCCAGCAGCCCGGTGGGTAGGTTTGATTCACCCCTCCACTTT. Its translation: CASSPVGRFDSPLHF. The genes are TRBV5-5 and TRBJ1-6; D gene ambiguous. With 4 bases removed from V and 8 bases from J, the gap between germline ends came to 16 bases. Germline CDR1 reads SGHKS; CDR2 reads YYEKEE (reference sequence). CDR3 length: 15 amino acids. The whole variable domain, filled in from reference TRBV5-5 and TRBJ1-6, reads DAGVTQSPTHLIKTRGQQVTLRCSPISGHKSVSWYQQVLGQGPQFIFQYYEKEERGRGNFPDRFSARQFPNYSSELNVNALLLGDSALYLCASSPVGRFDSPLHFGNGTRLTVT.

In this sample, this clonotype turned up many times. The genes are TRBV3-1 and TRBJ2-1; D not certain. The V gene's germline CDR1 is LGHDT and CDR2 YNNKEL (reference sequence). Trimming shortened V by 0 bases and J by 3 bases, and 6 bases separated the two germline ends. This CDR3 is built from 14 residues. The CDR3 region has the DNA TGTGCCAGCAGCCAAGATTTCAGCTACAATGAGCAGTTCTTC. It encodes CASSQDFSYNEQFF.

This clonotype was seen ten or more times. V usage is TRBV20-1 and J usage is TRBJ2-3, with D possibly matching TRBD2 (7 bases). V was shortened by 6 bases and J by 1 base, with 14 bases between the two germline ends. The CDR3 consists of 14 residues. Germline assignment: CDR1 DFQATT and CDR2 SNEGSKA (reference sequence). In nucleotides, the CDR3 is TGCAGTGCCGAGGGGGGGTCGCGCACAGATACGCAGTATTTT. Its translation is CSAEGGSRTDTQYF.

This clonotype was seen at least ten times. The chain employs TRBV25-1 and TRBJ2-7; D possibly corresponds to TRBD2 (6 bases). V was cut by 6 bases and J by 3 bases, with 6 bases left in between. The length of the CDR3 is 11 residues. Per germline, CDR1 MGHDK and CDR2 SYGVNS. The CDR3 coding sequence is TGTGCCAGCAGGGGAGGCTACGAGCAGTACTTC. This codes for CASRGGYEQYF.

Many counts were recorded for this clonotype. A junction boundary mismatches the germline segment, possibly from a read error. The chain couples TRBV10-3 to TRBJ1-6, with D perhaps matching TRBD1 (6 bases). Germline-derived CDR1 and CDR2 are ENHRY and SYGVKD. The CDR3 is 16 residues long. CDR3 coding DNA: TGTGCCATCAGCTCCACCGGACGGCGACAGGATTCACCCCTCAACTTT. Translating it yields CAISSTGRRQDSPLNF.

This clonotype has a count of ten or more. The V call is TRBV2, the J call TRBJ2-7; possibly TRBD2 for D (5 bases). V lost 5 bases, J lost 1 base, and 15 bases lay in between. CDR1 is SNHLY, CDR2 FYNNEI, per germline. The CDR3 has 15 amino acids. Here the CDR3 reads CASSQDFGGSYEQYF. As DNA, the CDR3 is TGTGCCAGCAGTCAAGACTTCGGAGGTTCCTACGAGCAGTACTTC.

On this clonotype: Being one base from a much bigger clone, this may be a read error. The chain uses TRBV7-9 and TRBJ2-5; D unclear. This CDR3 is built from 14 residues. Germline CDR1 is SEHNR and CDR2 is FQNEAQ (reference sequence). The CDR3: CASIVDSGQETLYF. The CDR3 bases are TGTGCCAGCATCGTCGACTCCGGGCAAGAGACCCTGTACTTC.

This clonotype has ten or more counts. The V call is TRBV14, the J call TRBJ1-3; no reliable D call. CDR1 is SGHDN and CDR2 is FVKESK in the germline V gene. Between the trimmed V and J ends, which lost 4 bases and 0 bases, there was a span of 7 bases. This CDR3 region has 14 residues. CDR3 nucleotides: TGTGCCAGCAGCCCAGATTTCTCTGGAAACACCATATATTTT. This translates into CASSPDFSGNTIYF.

Many counts were recorded for this clonotype. This chain joins TRBV20-1 and TRBJ2-3; the match to TRBD2 covers 10 bases. This CDR3 is built from 16 residues. After removal of 5 bases from V and 0 bases from J, the junction contained 8 bases not matched to a gene. CDR1 is DFQATT and CDR2 is SNEGSKA in the germline V gene (reference sequence). The CDR3 here is CSALAWTSGSTDTQYF. The CDR3 DNA reads TGCAGTGCTCTCGCCTGGACTAGCGGTAGCACAGATACGCAGTATTTT.

This clonotype was detected many times. This chain connects TRBV5-1 to TRBJ2-3; D is unresolved. This CDR3 comprises 12 residues. Trimming removed 0 bases from V and 10 bases from J, with 9 bases in between. Germline V gene data show CDR1 as SGHRS and CDR2 as YFSETQ. CDR3 nucleotides: TGCGCCAGCAGCTTGGATAGGGTACCGCAGTATTTT. Residues: CASSLDRVPQYF.

This clonotype occurred many times. This chain links TRBV20-1 with TRBJ2-1, with D possibly TRBD2 on 6 matching bases. The CDR3 sequence is 13 residues long. V was trimmed by 4 bases and J by 3 bases, leaving 10 bases between them. The germline V gene encodes CDR1 DFQATT and CDR2 SNEGSKA (reference sequence). Here the CDR3 reads CSATRENYNEQFF. The CDR3, as DNA: TGCAGTGCTACCCGGGAGAACTACAATGAGCAGTTCTTC.

This clonotype was observed at least ten times. The chain joins TRBV6-2 or TRBV6-3 to TRBJ1-2; D not certain. The CDR3 spans 14 residues. Looked up from germline, CDR1 is MNHEY and CDR2 is SVGEGT. The V end was cut by 2 bases, the J end by 6 bases, with 13 bases between. Here the CDR3 DNA reads TGTGCCAGCAGTTACCGAGAAACAGTCGATGGCTACACCTTC. Protein sequence: CASSYRETVDGYTF.

This clonotype came up many times. The chain recombines TRBV12-3 or TRBV12-4 with TRBJ1-1; tentative D call: TRBD1 (6 bases). The V end lost 6 bases, the J end lost 1 base, and 12 bases lay between the germline ends. The CDR3 contains 14 residues. The DNA of the CDR3 is TGTGCCAGCAGACTTGGACAGACGAACACTGAAGCTTTCTTT. It is translated as CASRLGQTNTEAFF.